Each of the 4 T cell receptor beta chains below was sequenced from the same sample in a study of T cell changes during pregnancy in multiple sclerosis. The protocol was immunoSEQ multiplex PCR, while the TCRdb copy is restricted to in-frame clones and leaves out a portion. This table has tens of thousands of clones, 90% to 95% appearing once. The source was peripheral blood, collected in the third trimester of pregnancy. The receptors originated from a female donor with multiple sclerosis, enrolled in a pregnancy study.

This clone was seen at least ten times. The chain has TRBV6-4 and TRBJ2-2; the D gene is possibly TRBD2 (6 bases). The CDR3 runs 14 residues. The germline V gene has CDR1 MRHNA and CDR2 SNTAGT. Trimming left V 0 bases short and J 4 bases short, with 6 bases between. CDR3 in DNA: TGTGCCAGCAGTGACTCGACTAGCACCGGGGAGCTGTTTTTT. Protein product: CASSDSTSTGELFF.

This chain uses TRBV5-4 with TRBJ2-4; 8 bases align to TRBD1. The CDR3 loop spans 14 amino acids. Germline V gene data show CDR1 as SGHNT and CDR2 as YYREEE (reference sequence). J gave up 5 bases and V 4 bases, and 5 bases lay outside the gene matches. The CDR3 spells CASSVGQGENIQYF. DNA of the CDR3: TGTGCCAGCAGCGTAGGACAGGGAGAAAACATTCAGTACTTC.

This clone was detected only a few times. The V and J genes are TRBV19 and TRBJ1-4; D is perhaps TRBD1 (6 bases). The CDR3 has 13 amino acids. Between the trimmed V and J ends, which lost 11 bases and 4 bases, there was a span of 14 bases. Germline V lookup: CDR1 LNHDA, CDR2 SQIVND (reference sequence). CDR3: CASSGHLNEKLFF. As DNA, the CDR3 is TGTGCCTCCTCGGGACACCTTAATGAAAAACTGTTTTTT.

The chain combines TRBV28 with TRBJ1-2, with D possibly TRBD1 on 6 matching bases. The ends were cut back, 7 bases at V and 0 bases at J, with 12 bases in the middle. The CDR3 totals 14 residues. CDR1 and CDR2 (germline): MDHEN, SYDVKM. CDR3 sequence reads: CASTPRGANYGYTF. For the CDR3, the DNA is TGTGCCAGCACCCCCAGGGGAGCTAACTATGGCTACACCTTC.